The 16 T cell receptor beta chains listed next were all sequenced from one sample in a study of molecular identifiers for immune sequencing clone quantification. Each CDR3 protein gets one entry after TCRdb re-called the PCR reads with MiXCR. The sample shows over 70,000 distinct CDR3 sequences, about 23% of them seen only once. The specimen was naive CD8+ T cells from blood, with Jurkat cell RNA spiked in. Indicated subset: FACS-sorted CD8+CD4-CCR7+CD45RA+ naive T cells. These receptors originate from a human donor in good health. Some libraries in this study had Jurkat cell RNA spiked in.

This clonotype was counted at least ten times. The chain employs TRBV4-3 and TRBJ2-3, with D unresolved. Germline V CDR1 and CDR2: LGHNA, YSLEER. The CDR3 runs to 14 residues. Deletions cut 0 bases from V and 7 bases from J, with 11 bases between. As DNA, the CDR3 is TGCGCCAGCAGCCAAGATATTACTACAAATACGCAGTATTTT. Residues: CASSQDITTNTQYF.

A remark on this clonotype: The junction does not match germline at one end; this may be a read error. The chain uses TRBV12-3 or TRBV12-4 and TRBJ2-6, with 7 bases lining up with TRBD1. The CDR3 has 15 amino acids. This CDR3 is CASGDRTSVANVLTF. The CDR3 region has the DNA TGTGCCAGCGGGGACAGAACCTCTGTGGCCAACGTCCTGACTTTC.

This clonotype has just a few counts. This chain joins TRBV29-1 and TRBJ2-2; 7 nucleotides align to TRBD1. Germline CDR1 reads SQVTM; CDR2 reads ANQGSEA. CDR3 size: 12 residues. The V segment lost 7 bases and the J segment 7 bases; nucleotides outside the gene matches: 6. This CDR3 reads CSARTGVGELFF. CDR3 bases: TGCAGCGCACGAACAGGGGTCGGGGAGCTGTTTTTT.

This clonotype has a count of ten or more. V and J are TRBV5-6 and TRBJ1-1, with D perhaps matching TRBD1 (6 bases). This CDR3 has 14 amino acids. Germline V CDR1 and CDR2: SGHDT, YYEEEE. With 4 bases removed from V and 3 bases from J, the gap between germline ends came to 13 bases. The CDR3 DNA follows: TGTGCCAGCAGCCCAGGGGCAAGGGACACTGAAGCTTTCTTT. Protein sequence: CASSPGARDTEAFF.

V and J are TRBV15 and TRBJ2-5; D may correspond to TRBD1 or TRBD2 (6 bases each). The germline gives CDR1 LNHNV, CDR2 YYDKDF (reference sequence). Trimming took 0 bases from V and 4 from J, leaving 18 bases between them. The CDR3 has 17 amino acids. The CDR3 here is CATSRETGALTAETQYF. The CDR3 nucleotides read TGTGCCACCAGCAGAGAGACGGGGGCCCTAACAGCAGAGACCCAGTACTTC.

This clonotype was found many times. J is TRBJ1-1 and V is TRBV5-4, with 7 bases identical to TRBD1. V shed 2 bases, J shed 1 base, and the junction held 5 bases outside the gene matches. The CDR3 consists of 15 residues. Germline V gene sequence: CDR1 SGHNT, CDR2 YYREEE (reference sequence). The CDR3: CASSLPGQSNTEAFF. CDR3 nucleotides: TGTGCCAGCAGCTTACCGGGACAGTCGAACACTGAAGCTTTCTTT.

As to this clonotype: A much larger clone is a single base away; this may be a read error. This is likely a read error, given that the CDR3 carries no conserved phenylalanine or tryptophan at its end. The chain joins TRBV7-9 to TRBJ2-7; 8 bases map to TRBD1. Trimming cost V 5 bases and J 6 bases; bases outside gene matches: 9. There are 14 residues in the CDR3. Germline loops: CDR1 SEHNR, CDR2 FQNEAQ (reference sequence). This CDR3 reads CASSPRTGIGEQYL. The CDR3 DNA sequence: TGTGCCAGCAGCCCGAGGACAGGGATAGGCGAGCAGTACCTC.

This clonotype was counted many times. This chain uses TRBV12-3 or TRBV12-4 with TRBJ2-6, with D perhaps matching TRBD1 (5 bases). Trimming removed 3 bases from V and 3 bases from J, with 9 bases in between. The CDR3 is 15 residues long. In DNA form, the CDR3 reads TGTGCCAGCAGTTTTTCAGGGTTTGGGGCCAACGTCCTGACTTTC. This codes for CASSFSGFGANVLTF.

Ten or more counts support this clonotype. This chain connects TRBV6-6 to TRBJ2-4; 8 bases fit TRBD2. V trimming: 7 bases; J trimming: 12 bases; junction bases outside the gene matches: 17. In germline, CDR1 is MNHNY, CDR2 SVGAGI (reference sequence). The CDR3 loop spans 15 amino acids. The CDR3 DNA reads as TGTGCCAGCATGTTCCGAGGACGGACTAGCTTAACTCAGTACTTC. This gives the protein CASMFRGRTSLTQYF.

This clonotype has more than one count but fewer than ten. Compared with germline, one end of the junction differs, possibly owing to a read error. V usage is TRBV11-2 and J usage is TRBJ2-7; D might be TRBD2 (5 bases). The germline V gene has CDR1 SGHAT and CDR2 FQNNGV. The CDR3 length is 15 residues. The CDR3 nucleotides are TGTGCCAGCAGCCCTGGGAGAAGACCAACCTACGAGCAGTACTTT. Translation gives CASSPGRRPTYEQYF.

As regards this clonotype: A much larger clone lies a single base off, so this may be a read error. The chain has TRBV12-3 or TRBV12-4 and TRBJ2-3; 7 bases are a match to TRBD1. CDR3 length: 16 amino acids. CDR3 sequence (DNA): TGTGCCAGCAGTACCCCCGACAGGGTCGCATTGGATATGCAGTATTTT. Its protein product is CASSTPDRVALDMQYF.

This clonotype showed up just a few times. A much larger clone lies one base from this, so it may be a read error. The CDR3 here is CACSHWDSPYYGYTF. The CDR3 bases are TGTGCCTGCAGCCACTGGGACTCCCCGTACTATGGCTACACCTTC. J is TRBJ1-2 and V is TRBV7-2, with D possibly matching TRBD1 (5 bases). In germline, CDR1 is SGHTA, CDR2 FQGNSA. This CDR3 spans 15 amino acids.

The chain is built from TRBV28 and TRBJ2-3; 13 nucleotides agree with TRBD2. The CDR3 is 18 amino acids. V lost 1 base to trimming and J lost 5 bases; unmatched junction nucleotides: 9. Germline V gene data show CDR1 as MDHEN and CDR2 as SYDVKM. The CDR3 sequence: CASSLFPTSGGPGDTQYF. DNA for the CDR3: TGTGCCAGCAGTTTATTCCCGACTAGCGGGGGGCCCGGAGATACGCAGTATTTT.

This clonotype occurred many times. The V gene is TRBV18, the J gene TRBJ2-6, with D unclear. The CDR3 sequence is 17 residues long. Trimming took off 3 bases at V and 0 bases at J, with 12 bases between the two ends. Germline V gives CDR1 KGHSH, CDR2 LQKENI. CDR3 sequence (DNA): TGTGCCAGCTCACCTCCCGGGCCCTACTCTGGGGCCAACGTCCTGACTTTC. Residues: CASSPPGPYSGANVLTF.

The sample holds a few counts of this clonotype. The chain couples TRBV27 to TRBJ2-3; 9 bases match TRBD2. The junction had 6 bases not matched to a gene; V was cut back by 2 bases and J by 3 bases. Per germline, CDR1 MNHEY and CDR2 SMNVEV (reference sequence). The CDR3 is made up of 16 amino acids. CDR3 loop: CASSLLAGISTDTQYF. CDR3 in DNA: TGTGCCAGCAGTTTACTAGCGGGAATTTCGACAGATACGCAGTATTTT.

Notes on this clonotype: This may stem from a read error, because a much larger clone lies one nucleotide away. The CDR3 sequence is CASSLGRGKNTEAFF. In nucleotides, the CDR3 is TGTGCCAGCAGTTTAGGGCGGGGGAAGAACACTGAAGCTTTCTTT. The chain carries TRBV12-3 or TRBV12-4 and TRBJ1-1; possibly TRBD1 for D (5 bases). V lost 1 base to trimming and J lost 1 base, with 10 bases between them. The CDR3 loop spans 15 amino acids.